These T cell receptor beta chains were read from a single sample in a study of T cell responses to AZD1222 COVID-19 vaccine. TCRdb's copy holds only in-frame clones and misses some; the assay was immunoSEQ multiplex PCR. The sample records approximately 140,000 clones, more than 85% being singletons. This specimen consisted of peripheral blood, obtained on day 0 of AZD1222 vaccination. The receptors come from an adult in good health. Each CDR3 is given with its conserved first and last residue. D genes are given only for firm matches. Clone size is not always given. Where it is, it says once, few, many or a class for expanded clones.

V gene	J gene	D gene	clone size	CDR3 DNA	CDR3 protein
TRBV21-1	TRBJ2-3	-	-	TGTGCCAGCAGCCCAGCGACGGGACACGGGATCGATACGCAGTATTTT	CASSPATGHGIDTQYF
TRBV19	TRBJ1-1	-	-	TGTGCCAGTAGTGGGAGGAACACTGAAGCTTTCTTT	CASSGRNTEAFF
TRBV7-9	TRBJ2-6	-	-	TGTGCCAGCAGCTTAGGGACTCATTCGGGAGGGGCCAACGTCCTGACTTTC	CASSLGTHSGGANVLTF
TRBV2	TRBJ1-5	-	once	TGTGCCAGCAGTGTGGAGTGGGGGGATCAGCCCCAGCATTTT	CASSVEWGDQPQHF
TRBV7-8	TRBJ1-3	-	once	TGTGCCAGCGCCACGGACAGCTCTGGAAACACCATATATTTT	CASATDSSGNTIYF
TRBV5-4	TRBJ2-7	TRBD2	-	TGTGCCAGCAGCTCCGGTAGCGGGGCTGTCTACGAGCAGTACTTC	CASSSGSGAVYEQYF
TRBV18	TRBJ2-7	-	-	TGTGCCAGCTCACCGGCAGCAACCTACGAGCAGTACTTC	CASSPAATYEQYF
TRBV2	TRBJ2-1	TRBD2	once	TGTGCCAGCAGTGAAGCGCTTATGTTACTAGCGGGGCCTCCTACTTACAATGAGCAGTTCTTC	CASSEALMLLAGPPTYNEQFF
TRBV6-6	TRBJ2-7	-	-	TGTGCCAGCAGTTACTCGTTAGAGCAGTACTTC	CASSYSLEQYF
TRBV11-2	TRBJ2-1	-	-	TGTGCCAGCAGCTCCCTGGGGGGCCGCTCCTACAATGAGCAGTTCTTC	CASSSLGGRSYNEQFF
TRBV6-2/TRBV6-3	TRBJ2-2	-	-	TGTGCCAGCAGTTATCCCTCGACTCCCTCCGATAGAAACACCGGGGAGCTGTTTTTT	CASSYPSTPSDRNTGELFF
TRBV7-8	TRBJ1-4	-	-	TGTGCCAGCAGCTCACCAAGGGGCAGGTCGATGGATAATGAAAAACTGTTTTTT	CASSSPRGRSMDNEKLFF
TRBV7-9	TRBJ1-1	TRBD1	-	TGTGCCAGCAGCTATCCCCATCATCCGGGACAGGGCATGAACACTGAAGCTTTCTTT	CASSYPHHPGQGMNTEAFF
TRBV6-6	TRBJ2-1	TRBD2	once	TGTGCCAGCGGGACTAGCGGCTACAATGAGCAGTTCTTC	CASGTSGYNEQFF
TRBV11-3	TRBJ2-1	TRBD2	-	TGTGCCAGCAGCCCAAGAGCGAGCGGGGGGTACAATGAGCAGTTCTTC	CASSPRASGGYNEQFF
TRBV5-1	TRBJ1-4	-	-	TGCGCCAGCAGCTTGGGAGGAACTAATGAAAAACTGTTTTTT	CASSLGGTNEKLFF
TRBV7-9	TRBJ1-2	TRBD1	few	TGTGCCAGCAGCTTACCACAGGGGAGGTTGGATGGCTACACCTTC	CASSLPQGRLDGYTF
TRBV12-3/TRBV12-4	TRBJ2-7	-	-	TGTGCCAGCAGTTTAGAACGGGGGAGTGAGCAGTACTTC	CASSLERGSEQYF
TRBV7-2	TRBJ2-3	-	-	TGTGCCAGCAGCTTACGTTCCGCGGTGTACACAGATACGCAGTATTTT	CASSLRSAVYTDTQYF
TRBV9	TRBJ1-2	TRBD1	-	TGTGCCAGCAGCGGGGACAGGGGCTATGGCTACACCTTC	CASSGDRGYGYTF
TRBV15	TRBJ2-2	-	-	TGTGCCACCACCCTGGGGGGACTGAGCACCGGGGAGCTGTTTTTT	CATTLGGLSTGELFF
TRBV7-8	TRBJ2-3	-	-	TGTGCCAGCAGCCGACCTAGGGTAGGGCCAGATACGCAGTATTTT	CASSRPRVGPDTQYF
TRBV28	TRBJ1-2	TRBD1	-	TGTGCCAGCAGACCGGGACAGGGTCATGGCTACACCTTC	CASRPGQGHGYTF
TRBV10-2	TRBJ2-2	TRBD2	once	TGCGCCAGCAGGGGGACTAGCGGGAGTTCCGGGGAGCTGTTTTTT	CASRGTSGSSGELFF
TRBV6-5	TRBJ2-1	TRBD2	-	TGTGCCAGCAGTCTTCGGCGGGGGGTTTGGAATGAGCAGTTCTTC	CASSLRRGVWNEQFF
TRBV18	TRBJ1-3	-	-	TGTGCCAGCTCACCAGAAAGCTCTGGAAACATCATATATTTT	CASSPESSGNIIYF
TRBV11-2	TRBJ1-1	-	-	TGTGCCAGCATAGAATTATTGGGAGAAGCTTTCTTT	CASIELLGEAFF
TRBV28	TRBJ1-5	-	-	TGTGCCAGCAGTTTCTTGGGCGGGGTGGACAATCAGCCCCAGCATTTT	CASSFLGGVDNQPQHF
TRBV4-1	TRBJ2-7	-	-	TGCGCCAGCAGCCAAGATACCGTCGAGCAGTACTTC	CASSQDTVEQYF
TRBV28	TRBJ2-1	-	-	TGTGCCAGCAGTATGACTAGTTCCCACAATGAGCAGTTCTTC	CASSMTSSHNEQFF
TRBV7-9	TRBJ2-5	-	-	TGTGCCAGCAGCTTATGGTCAGGGGGGTCAGAGACCCAGTACTTC	CASSLWSGGSETQYF
TRBV11-2	TRBJ1-1	-	-	TGTGCCAGCAGCTTAGCTATTGGAGCGAACACTGAAGCTTTCTTT	CASSLAIGANTEAFF
TRBV6-6	TRBJ2-1	-	-	TGTGCCAGCAGTTATCTGGGGGGGCTCAATGAGCAGTTCTTC	CASSYLGGLNEQFF
TRBV5-5	TRBJ2-3	-	once	TGTGCCAGTCTGGCCTTCTCAGGACAGCGGGTCGCAGATACGCAGTATTTT	CASLAFSGQRVADTQYF
TRBV4-2	TRBJ2-5	TRBD2	once	TGTGCCAGCAGCTCAAGGGAGGGGGAGACCCAGTACTTC	CASSSREGETQYF
TRBV9	TRBJ2-3	-	-	TGTGCCAGCAGCGTCTGGGGGTTGGATACGCAGTATTTT	CASSVWGLDTQYF
TRBV6-2/TRBV6-3	TRBJ1-3	-	-	TGTGCCAGCAGTTACGGGGGAATTGGAAACACCATATATTTT	CASSYGGIGNTIYF
TRBV7-7	TRBJ1-1	-	-	TGTGCCAGCAGCTTACACCAGAACACTGAAGCTTTCTTT	CASSLHQNTEAFF
TRBV4-3	TRBJ1-2	-	-	TGCGCCAGCAGCCAAGCCCGGAACTATGGCTACACCTTC	CASSQARNYGYTF
TRBV11-2	TRBJ2-1	-	-	TGTACCAGCAGCCCCTACAATGAGCAGTTCTTC	CTSSPYNEQFF
TRBV19	TRBJ1-2	TRBD1	once	TGTGCCAGTAGTTCGTGGGACAGGGCCGTAGGTGGTGGCTACACCTTC	CASSSWDRAVGGGYTF
TRBV28	TRBJ2-4	-	-	TGTGCCAGCAGTCGGGGGCGGGAAGCCAAAAACATTCAGTACTTC	CASSRGREAKNIQYF
TRBV11-3	TRBJ2-1	-	-	TGTGCCAGCAGCTTAGATTCGGGGGCACCCAATGAGCAGTTCTTC	CASSLDSGAPNEQFF
TRBV11-3	TRBJ1-3	TRBD1	-	TGTGCCAGCAGCCAAGACAGGGGTGGAAACACCATATATTTT	CASSQDRGGNTIYF
TRBV7-2	TRBJ1-3	-	-	TGTGCCAGCAGTCGGATGGCAGCAGGGGATGGAAACACCATATATTTT	CASSRMAAGDGNTIYF
TRBV11-3	TRBJ2-7	-	-	TGTGCCAGCAGCCAAGGGGACTTTATTAAGTACTTC	CASSQGDFIKYF
TRBV5-1	TRBJ2-1	TRBD2	-	TGCGCCAGCAGCTCACGGACTAGCGGCAATGAGCAGTTCTTC	CASSSRTSGNEQFF
TRBV11-3	TRBJ1-1	TRBD1	-	TGTGCCAGCGCGCCAGGGGGCGTGAACACTGAAGCTTTCTTT	CASAPGGVNTEAFF
TRBV5-4	TRBJ2-7	-	-	TGTGCCAGCAGCTTGGGCTACGAGCAGTACTTC	CASSLGYEQYF
TRBV9	TRBJ1-3	-	-	TGTGCCAGCTCCGGGCTCTGGTCTGGAAACACCATATATTTT	CASSGLWSGNTIYF
TRBV19	TRBJ2-2	TRBD1	-	TGTGCCAGTAGTACCCCACCATCCAGGGGGCGAGGCACCGGGGAGCTGTTTTTT	CASSTPPSRGRGTGELFF
TRBV20-1	TRBJ1-4	-	-	TGCAGTGCGAGTCAGGGCCCTAATGAAAAACTGTTTTTT	CSASQGPNEKLFF
TRBV29-1	TRBJ2-3	-	-	TGCAGCGTTGCCCCTGGGCGCAGGGACTTAGATACGCAGTATTTT	CSVAPGRRDLDTQYF
TRBV5-6	TRBJ2-1	-	-	TGTGCCAGCAGCCCACGGGCCTACAATGAGCAGTTCTTC	CASSPRAYNEQFF
TRBV28	TRBJ1-4	-	-	TGTGCCAGCACCCTCACCGTGGGGGCAACTAATGAAAAACTGTTTTTT	CASTLTVGATNEKLFF
TRBV10-1	TRBJ2-7	-	-	TGCGCCAGCAGCCCAACAGACGGAAAGCAGTACTTC	CASSPTDGKQYF
TRBV5-4	TRBJ2-1	-	once	TGTGCCAGCAGGGGCGCTCTTAGCTCCTACAATGAGCAGTTCTTC	CASRGALSSYNEQFF
TRBV19	TRBJ2-7	-	-	TGTGCCAGTAATCCCAGCTACGAGCAGTACTTC	CASNPSYEQYF
TRBV11-2	TRBJ1-1	-	-	TGTGCCAGCAGCTTAGTGTGGACTGAAGCTTTCTTT	CASSLVWTEAFF